The 30 T cell receptor beta chains in this list originate from one sample, sequenced in a study of T cell changes during pregnancy in multiple sclerosis (dated by TCRdb to between 2018 and 2021). The library was produced with the immunoSEQ multiplex PCR assay. Entries here come from immuneACCESS through TCRdb and include only in-frame sequences with V and J called. Some clones fail to appear in such tables; in the studies checked, an unresolved V gene covers under half of the shortfall, and the cause of the remainder is unknown. The sample table contains around 110,000 clones; only one count was recorded for just under 95% of them. The ten largest clones take up 1.6% of the sample. Sequencing used peripheral blood, obtained after pregnancy. Receptors were obtained from a female donor with multiple sclerosis, enrolled in a pregnancy study.

This chain uses TRBV6-1 with TRBJ2-2; weak D call: TRBD2 (5 bases). The length of the CDR3 is 16 residues. Germline V lookup: CDR1 MNHNS, CDR2 SASEGT. V lost 4 bases to trimming and J lost 0 bases, with 12 bases between them. CDR3 protein: CASSANAGANTGELFF. CDR3 in DNA: TGTGCCAGCAGTGCGAATGCGGGCGCGAACACCGGGGAGCTGTTTTTT.

The V and J genes are TRBV6-6 and TRBJ1-6, with 9 positions matching TRBD1. J lost 10 bases, V lost 6 bases, and 7 bases had no gene match. CDR1 is MNHNY, CDR2 SVGAGI, per germline (reference sequence). This CDR3 has 14 residues. CDR3 sequence (DNA): TGTGCCAGCAGCGACAGGGGGAGGGAATCACCCCTCCACTTT. Residues: CASSDRGRESPLHF.

The chain uses TRBV7-3 and TRBJ2-5, with D perhaps TRBD2 (5 bases). The CDR3 contains 12 residues. V lost 5 bases and J 4 bases, leaving 8 bases between the germline ends. Germline V gives CDR1 SGHTA, CDR2 FQGTGA. Here the CDR3 reads CASSESGETQYF. CDR3 nucleotides: TGTGCCAGCAGCGAGAGCGGAGAGACCCAGTACTTC. Variable domain in full (rest from reference TRBV7-3 and TRBJ2-5): GAGVSQTPSNKVTEKGKYVELRCDPISGHTALYWYRQSLGQGPEFLIYFQGTGAADDSGLPNDRFFAVRPEGSVSTLKIQRTERGDSAVYLCASSESGETQYFGPGTRLLVL.

The gene calls are TRBV11-1 and TRBJ2-7, with D perhaps matching TRBD2 (7 bases). This CDR3 is 17 amino acids long. Between the trimmed V and J ends, which lost 5 bases and 5 bases, there was a span of 25 bases. The V gene's germline CDR1 is SGHAT and CDR2 FQDESV (reference sequence). Written as DNA, the CDR3 is TGTGCCAGCAGCCCAGCGGGACATCCCCAAATTATCGACGAGCAGTACTTC. Translating it yields CASSPAGHPQIIDEQYF.

The rearrangement uses TRBV15 and TRBJ1-5; TRBD1 is a possible D gene (5 bases). V lost 6 bases and J 3 bases, leaving 15 bases between the germline ends. The length of the CDR3 is 15 residues. The germline gives CDR1 LNHNV, CDR2 YYDKDF (reference sequence). The CDR3 coding sequence is TGTGCCACCAGTGGGGGGAGGGGCAACAATCAGCCCCAGCATTTT. It specifies CATSGGRGNNQPQHF.

The V call is TRBV11-3, the J call TRBJ2-2; 7 positions match TRBD1. Germline V lookup: CDR1 SGHNT, CDR2 YENEEA. The CDR3 loop spans 14 amino acids. With V trimmed by 4 bases and J by 4 bases, 3 bases remained unmatched. The CDR3 here is CASSSAGGTGELFF. CDR3 bases: TGTGCCAGCAGCTCGGCAGGGGGCACCGGGGAGCTGTTTTTT.

The chain recombines TRBV7-6 with TRBJ2-7; TRBD1 aligns across 9 bases. The V gene's germline CDR1 is SGHVS and CDR2 FNYEAQ. Unmatched junction bases numbered 7, after V lost 1 base and J lost 3 bases. The CDR3 runs to 16 residues. CDR3 DNA: TGTGCCAGCAGCTTAGGTCCGCCGGGACAGGGCTACGAGCAGTACTTC. Amino acids: CASSLGPPGQGYEQYF.

V gene TRBV5-8 combines with J gene TRBJ1-2; 10 bases match TRBD1. V shed 6 bases and J 4 bases; nucleotides not matched to a gene: 9. CDR1 and CDR2 from the germline V gene are SGHTS and YDEGEE. This CDR3 has 15 residues. The CDR3 region is CASIRGQGKFYGYTF. CDR3 DNA sequence: TGTGCCAGCATAAGGGGACAGGGGAAATTCTATGGCTACACCTTC.

The chain carries TRBV19 and TRBJ1-2; 9 bases are a match to TRBD1. This CDR3 is built from 14 residues. Germline V gives CDR1 LNHDA, CDR2 SQIVND (reference sequence). After removal of 6 bases from V and 3 bases from J, the junction contained 5 bases not matched to a gene. The CDR3 sequence is CASRQGAGYYGYTF. The CDR3 nucleotides read TGTGCCAGTAGACAGGGGGCCGGTTACTATGGCTACACCTTC.

V gene TRBV28 combines with J gene TRBJ2-7; 7 nucleotides align to TRBD2. Looked up from germline, CDR1 is MDHEN and CDR2 is SYDVKM. The CDR3 is made up of 14 amino acids. J lost 6 bases, V lost 1 base, and 6 bases had no gene match. Written as DNA, the CDR3 is TGTGCCAGCAGTTTATTGGGGGAGGGCCGCGAGCAGTACTTC. Its protein product is CASSLLGEGREQYF.

This clone has only one observation. V usage is TRBV2 and J usage is TRBJ2-1, with TRBD2 matching over 11 bases. Germline loops: CDR1 SNHLY, CDR2 FYNNEI. CDR3 size: 15 residues. The junction had 0 bases not matched to a gene; V was cut back by 5 bases and J by 0 bases. The CDR3 loop is CASSLAGGSYNEQFF. The CDR3 coding sequence is TGTGCCAGCAGTCTAGCGGGGGGCTCCTACAATGAGCAGTTCTTC.

The chain couples TRBV5-1 to TRBJ1-1; weak D call: TRBD1 (5 bases). The germline CDR1 and CDR2 sequences are SGHRS and YFSETQ. The CDR3 length is 11 residues. V was shortened by 2 bases and J by 8 bases, with 7 bases between the two germline ends. In nucleotides, the CDR3 is TGCGCCAGCAGCTTTGGGGCGGAAGCTTTCTTT. Encoded protein: CASSFGAEAFF.

The rearrangement uses TRBV19 and TRBJ1-5, with D tentatively TRBD1 (6 bases). The CDR3 runs 15 residues. Germline CDR1 reads LNHDA; CDR2 reads SQIVND (reference sequence). V gave up 5 bases and J gave up 4 bases, with 15 bases separating them. The CDR3 loop is CASSSGTSANQPQHF. DNA of the CDR3: TGTGCCAGTAGTTCAGGGACATCAGCGAATCAGCCCCAGCATTTT.

The chain employs TRBV7-2 and TRBJ2-1, with no clear D. The CDR3 covers 11 residues. The ends were cut back, 4 bases at V and 6 bases at J, with 4 bases in the middle. Per germline, CDR1 SGHTA and CDR2 FQGNSA. CDR3 region: CASSSLNEQFF. The CDR3 coding sequence is TGTGCCAGCAGCTCCCTCAATGAGCAGTTCTTC.

In this sample, this clone turned up once. The genes are TRBV4-2 and TRBJ1-1, with 8 bases fitting TRBD1. The CDR3 has 15 residues. The germline V gene has CDR1 LGHNA and CDR2 YNFKEQ. Trimming removed 2 bases from V and 1 base from J; junction bases left unmatched: 3. CDR3 nucleotide sequence: TGTGCCAGCAGCCAACCCCAGGGGGCGAACACTGAAGCTTTCTTT. This gives the protein CASSQPQGANTEAFF.

The gene calls are TRBV28 and TRBJ2-5; TRBD1 might be the D (6 bases). Trimming took off 6 bases at V and 4 bases at J, with 18 bases between the two ends. The germline V gene has CDR1 MDHEN and CDR2 SYDVKM. The CDR3 sequence is 15 residues long. In DNA form, the CDR3 reads TGTGCCAGCAGAATCGCAGGGGCTGGGGGAGAGACCCAGTACTTC. Its translation is CASRIAGAGGETQYF. The whole variable domain, filled in from reference TRBV28 and TRBJ2-5, reads DVKVTQSSRYLVKRTGEKVFLECVQDMDHENMFWYRQDPGLGLRLIYFSYDVKMKEKGDIPEGYSVSREKKERFSLILESASTNQTSMYLCASRIAGAGGETQYFGPGTRLLVL.

This clone showed up just once. The rearrangement joins TRBV6-5 to TRBJ2-2, with D perhaps matching TRBD1 (5 bases). The germline V gene has CDR1 MNHEY and CDR2 SVGAGI. V was clipped by 5 bases and J by 4 bases, with 14 bases between them. The CDR3 spans 15 residues. The CDR3 region is CASSPSGWGTGELFF. The CDR3 region has the DNA TGTGCCAGCAGTCCCTCAGGGTGGGGCACCGGGGAGCTGTTTTTT.

The CDR3 spells CASSYLGTDQETQYF. The CDR3 DNA reads TGTGCCAGCAGTTACCTCGGGACAGATCAAGAGACCCAGTACTTC. V gene TRBV6-6 combines with J gene TRBJ2-5; TRBD1 aligns across 7 bases. The CDR3 length is 15 residues. V trimming: 2 bases; J trimming: 2 bases; junction bases outside the gene matches: 5. Looked up from germline, CDR1 is MNHNY and CDR2 is SVGAGI (reference sequence).

The chain recombines TRBV15 with TRBJ2-5, with a possible D match to TRBD1 (7 bases). The CDR3 is made up of 14 amino acids. V gave up 1 base and J gave up 4 bases, with 10 bases separating them. Per germline, CDR1 LNHNV and CDR2 YYDKDF (reference sequence). The CDR3 nucleotides read TGTGCCACCAGCAGAGGCCAGGGGGGAGAGACCCAGTACTTC. Its protein is CATSRGQGGETQYF.

DNA of the CDR3: TGTGCCATCAGTGAGTCGGGGGGGGGCGCAGATACGCAGTATTTT. Its protein is CAISESGGGADTQYF. The chain combines TRBV10-3 with TRBJ2-3, with D maybe TRBD2 (7 bases). In germline, CDR1 is ENHRY, CDR2 SYGVKD. V gave up 0 bases and J gave up 4 bases, with 11 bases separating them. The CDR3 covers 15 residues.

The chain has TRBV30 and TRBJ1-1; 7 bases map to TRBD1. Unmatched junction bases numbered 7, after V lost 1 base and J lost 5 bases. Germline CDR1 is GTSNPN and CDR2 is SVGIG (reference sequence). This CDR3 region has 14 residues. CDR3 protein: CAWSDRGRVTEAFF. CDR3 in DNA: TGTGCCTGGAGTGACAGGGGTAGGGTTACTGAAGCTTTCTTT. The whole variable domain, remainder taken from reference TRBV30 and TRBJ1-1, is SQTIHQWPATLVQPVGSPLSLECTVEGTSNPNLYWYRQAAGRGLQLLFYSVGIGQISSEVPQNLSASRPQDRQFILSSKKLLLSDSGFYLCAWSDRGRVTEAFFGQGTRLTVV.

The V call is TRBV27, the J call TRBJ1-5, with 9 bases aligning to TRBD1. J gave up 5 bases and V 8 bases, and 7 bases lay outside the gene matches. The CDR3 sequence is 14 residues long. CDR1 is MNHEY and CDR2 is SMNVEV in the germline V gene (reference sequence). CDR3 DNA: TGTGCCAGCGCGATGACAGGGGGAGATCAGCCCCAGCATTTT. Its translation is CASAMTGGDQPQHF.

The genes are TRBV2 and TRBJ2-1; TRBD2 agrees at 12 bases. Per germline, CDR1 SNHLY and CDR2 FYNNEI. J was trimmed by 10 bases and V by 4 bases; bases with no gene match: 8. The CDR3 loop spans 15 amino acids. CDR3 sequence reads: CASSATTSGRNEQFF. In nucleotides, the CDR3 is TGTGCCAGCAGTGCGACGACTAGCGGGAGAAACGAGCAGTTCTTC.

The CDR3 sequence is CAWLRGGAGNEQFF. CDR3 DNA: TGTGCCTGGCTGCGGGGGGGCGCGGGGAATGAGCAGTTCTTC. The J gene is TRBJ2-1, the V gene TRBV30; 9 bases fit TRBD2. The germline V gene has CDR1 GTSNPN and CDR2 SVGIG (reference sequence). V dropped 5 bases and J dropped 7; count of bases not matched to a gene: 9. The CDR3 contains 14 residues.

V is TRBV2 and J is TRBJ2-2, with 13 bases aligning to TRBD2. V trimming: 7 bases; J trimming: 5 bases; junction bases outside the gene matches: 7. Germline V gene lookup returns CDR1 SNHLY and CDR2 FYNNEI. The CDR3 runs to 16 residues. DNA for the CDR3: TGTGCCAGCACCCTACTAGCGGGAGGGAGGACCGGGGAGCTGTTTTTT. Protein: CASTLLAGGRTGELFF.

This clone was picked up one time. CDR3 bases: TGCGCCAGCAGCTTGCGACAGGGCACCTACAATGAGCAGTTCTTC. This sequence encodes CASSLRQGTYNEQFF. This chain connects TRBV5-1 to TRBJ2-1, with 7 bases identical to TRBD1. The CDR3 contains 15 residues. The germline V gene encodes CDR1 SGHRS and CDR2 YFSETQ. V was clipped by 1 base and J by 2 bases; unmatched bases: 3.

The gene calls are TRBV6-5 and TRBJ1-1, with TRBD1 matching over 7 bases. CDR1 is MNHEY and CDR2 is SVGAGI in the germline V gene. The CDR3 covers 14 residues. V lost 6 bases and J lost 6; bases outside the gene matches: 10. The CDR3 spells CASSYDRVRPEAFF. The CDR3 coding sequence is TGTGCCAGCAGCTACGACAGGGTTCGTCCTGAAGCTTTCTTT.

The chain recombines TRBV27 with TRBJ1-5; D is ambiguous. V was pared by 5 bases and J by 1 base, with 12 bases between. Germline CDR1 and CDR2: MNHEY and SMNVEV (reference sequence). There are 15 residues in the CDR3. The CDR3: CASSPYGVSNQPQHF. The DNA for the CDR3 is TGTGCCAGCAGTCCCTACGGGGTCAGCAATCAGCCCCAGCATTTT.

The chain links TRBV27 to TRBJ1-5, with D perhaps TRBD1 (5 bases). V gave up 5 bases and J gave up 8 bases, with 13 bases separating them. Germline CDR1 and CDR2: MNHEY and SMNVEV (reference sequence). The CDR3 contains 13 residues. The CDR3 protein is CASSGGGREPQHF. CDR3 DNA sequence: TGTGCCAGCAGTGGGGGAGGTAGGGAGCCCCAGCATTTT.

The CDR3 DNA is TGTGCCAGTAGTATTCCAGGGACTCCTAACTATGGCTACACCTTC. It translates to CASSIPGTPNYGYTF. The rearrangement links TRBV19 to TRBJ1-2; the D gene is possibly TRBD1 (5 bases). CDR3 length equals 15 residues. Germline V lookup: CDR1 LNHDA, CDR2 SQIVND (reference sequence). Trimming cost V 3 bases and J 0 bases, with 11 bases left between them.